The source of this TCR beta chain is a study of blood T cell repertoires in COVID-19. Clones were read by immunoSEQ multiplex PCR, and TCRdb kept only the in-frame ones, dropping some. The profile shows 200,000 to 250,000 clones, approximately 86% of them singletons. The source material was peripheral blood. The TCR was taken from a man aged 18 to 30 with active or convalescent COVID-19.

CDR3 sequence: CASSRPGQRSLNYEQYF. In nucleotides, the CDR3 is TGTGCCAGCAGTCGCCCGGGACAAAGAAGCCTTAACTACGAGCAGTACTTC. The V and J genes are TRBV6-2 or TRBV6-3 and TRBJ2-7, with a tentative D call TRBD1 (6 bases). This CDR3 is 17 amino acids long. Trimming cost V 5 bases and J 3 bases, with 23 bases left between them. The germline CDR1 and CDR2 sequences are MNHEY and SVGEGT.